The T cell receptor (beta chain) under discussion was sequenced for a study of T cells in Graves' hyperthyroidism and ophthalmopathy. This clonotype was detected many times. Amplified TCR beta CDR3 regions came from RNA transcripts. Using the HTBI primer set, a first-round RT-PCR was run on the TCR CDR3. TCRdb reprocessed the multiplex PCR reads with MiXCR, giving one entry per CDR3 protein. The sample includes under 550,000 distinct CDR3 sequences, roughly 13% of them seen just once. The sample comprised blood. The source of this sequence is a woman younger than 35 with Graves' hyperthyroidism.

The CDR3 here is CASTLGQRNTEAFF. The CDR3 bases are TGTGCCAGCACCTTGGGACAGAGGAACACTGAAGCTTTCTTT. V and J are TRBV6-1 and TRBJ1-1, with 7 bases aligning to TRBD1. Germline assignment: CDR1 MNHNS and CDR2 SASEGT. V trimming: 7 bases; J trimming: 1 base; junction bases outside the gene matches: 6. This CDR3 contains 14 residues.